Included here is one T cell receptor beta chain sequence, with context. This clonotype came up many times. Its recognized antigen is unknown. No quality values exist for individual bases; no much larger clone is one base distant. Instrument on record: Illumina HiSeq 1500. Through fastp at Q25 and MiXCR, TCRdb rebuilt clones from the public reads, retaining in-frame beta chains. CDR3 protein duplicates are merged, each entry listing the most common genes and DNA. The sample includes about 740,000 distinct CDR3 sequences, with approximately 34% observed a single time. Of the sample, about 2.8% falls within the top ten clones. This sample stems from a study of T cell repertoires in cytomegalovirus infection (dated by TCRdb to about 2019). Background for the entire study: Donor HLA type was relevant to the analysis, as public TCR beta signatures indicated carriage of CMV infection together with the matching HLA type.

Study-level results and caveats: The ex vivo response was dominated by HLA-C-restricted CMV-specific TCR beta clonotypes, which also provided the single most frequent clonotype in two of eight donors. In both this cohort and an independent cohort of a few hundred donors, the cumulative frequency of public TCR beta family members distinguished carriers of CMV infection plus the relevant HLA type.

This receptor was obtained from a human donor in good health (CMV status not recorded). Some clones in this sample may be carry-over from other donors' samples. Sequencing was carried out using PBMCs.

CDR3 sequence: CASSLLSGGQETQYF. In nucleotides, the sequence is TGTGCCAGCAGCTTACTTAGCGGGGGGCAAGAGACCCAGTACTTC. The sequence is built from TRBV7-9 and TRBJ2-5; 10 of the junction bases match TRBD2. Germline trimming amounts to 2 bases on V and 2 bases on J, with 2 as the count of junction bases outside the gene matches. CDR3 length: 15 amino acids, cysteine to phenylalanine. Solely the CDR3 DNA is kept, with 45 bases framed from the first base. CDR1 SEHNR and CDR2 FQNEAQ were looked up in the germline V gene (reference sequence).